The T cell receptor beta chain under discussion was sequenced for a study of T cell responses to AZD1222 COVID-19 vaccine. Per the germline V gene, CDR1 is SGHTA and CDR2 is FQGNSA. Losses at the gene ends were 5 bases for V and 4 bases for J; bases not matched to a gene: 13. The length of the CDR3 is 17 residues. Generated by immunoSEQ multiplex PCR, the TCRdb table keeps only in-frame clones and is missing some. The table records around 94,000 clones, approximately 88% of them present only once. Sequences were derived from peripheral blood, sampled on day 0 of AZD1222 vaccination. This rearrangement joins TRBV7-2 to TRBJ2-5; TRBD2 matches at 10 bases. This TCR was recovered from an adult in good health. CDR3 residues: CASSPVGLAVTTETQYF. In nucleotides, the CDR3 is TGTGCCAGCAGCCCCGTCGGACTAGCGGTTACAACAGAGACCCAGTACTTC. Variable domain in full (rest from reference TRBV7-2 and TRBJ2-5): GAGVSQSPSNKVTEKGKDVELRCDPISGHTALYWYRQSLGQGLEFLIYFQGNSAPDKSGLPSDRFSAERTGGSVSTLTIQRTQQEDSAVYLCASSPVGLAVTTETQYFGPGTRLLVL.